Listed below are T cell receptor beta chains from one sample, sequenced in a study of T-cell memory formation after mild COVID-19. Each CDR3 protein gets one entry after TCRdb re-called the 5' RACE reads with MiXCR. The sample carries fewer than 150,000 distinct CDR3 sequences, 11% to 15% recorded once. Sequenced: PBMCs or a T cell subset sorted from them (not recorded which). These receptors were obtained from an adult woman who had mild COVID-19 (a few samples of this study predate the infection). Cell type and time point are not known. Each CDR3 is given with its conserved first and last residue. A D gene is named only where the DNA matches it firmly. Size is stated for part of the rows, as once, few or many counts, or as a class when the clone is expanded.

-	TRBJ2-3	TRBV28	TRBD1	TGTGCCAGCAGGTCGGACAGGGGGCCAGATACGCAGTATTTT	CASRSDRGPDTQYF
few	TRBJ2-7	TRBV5-1	TRBD1	TGCGCCAGCACGATTACTGGGACAGGAGCCTACGAGCAGTACTTC	CASTITGTGAYEQYF
-	TRBJ2-7	TRBV4-1	-	TGCGCCAGCAGCATTGCCGGAGGGTCAGCCTACGAGCAGTACTTC	CASSIAGGSAYEQYF
-	TRBJ1-2	TRBV24-1	-	TGTGCCACCAGTGAGACGGACGGAGTTAACTATGGCTACACCTTC	CATSETDGVNYGYTF
few	TRBJ2-7	TRBV30	-	TGTGCCTGGAGTCTTACAGGATCAGGGTCACCCTACGAGCAGTACTTC	CAWSLTGSGSPYEQYF
few	TRBJ2-7	TRBV7-6	TRBD1	TGTGCCAGCAGCCCTTCCGGGACAGGGAACGAGCAGTACTTC	CASSPSGTGNEQYF
few	TRBJ2-3	TRBV7-9	-	TGTGCCAGCAGGTCGACCGGCTTTACGCAGTATTTT	CASRSTGFTQYF
-	TRBJ2-2	TRBV5-1	-	TGCGCCAGCAGCTTGGGGCCAGGGTCGAACACCGGGGAGCTGTTTTTT	CASSLGPGSNTGELFF
few	TRBJ2-1	TRBV4-1	-	TGCGCCAGCAGCCAAGACAACCTCGGGGATGAGCAGTTCTTC	CASSQDNLGDEQFF
few	TRBJ2-1	TRBV2	-	TGTGCCAGCAGTGAAGCGCTTGGGTACCAGCTTACGAGCGAGCAGTTCTTC	CASSEALGYQLTSEQFF
-	TRBJ2-5	TRBV5-1	-	TGCGCCAGCAGCTTGGCCCCAGGGGAAGAGACCCAGTACTTC	CASSLAPGEETQYF
few	TRBJ2-7	TRBV5-1	-	TGCGCCAGCAGCTGGGACCTAGAATACGAGCAGTACTTC	CASSWDLEYEQYF
-	TRBJ2-7	TRBV19	TRBD1	TGTGCCAGTAGTACCCAAGGACAGGGCTACGAGCAGTACTTC	CASSTQGQGYEQYF
few	TRBJ2-3	TRBV9	-	TGTGCCAGCAGCGTGTCGGGGGAAGGGACAGATACGCAGTATTTT	CASSVSGEGTDTQYF
-	TRBJ2-1	TRBV15	-	TGTGCCACCAGCAGGACCTCCTACAATGAGCAGTTCTTC	CATSRTSYNEQFF
-	TRBJ1-4	TRBV4-2	-	TGTGCCAGCTTGAGGGGCGCGGGTGAAAAACTGTTTTTT	CASLRGAGEKLFF
-	TRBJ2-2	TRBV25-1	-	TGTGCCAGCAGTGAATATTTCGGGGACACCGGGGAGCTGTTTTTT	CASSEYFGDTGELFF
-	TRBJ2-1	TRBV6-1	-	TGTGCCAGCAGTTCCCTCGGGGATGAGCAGTTCTTC	CASSSLGDEQFF
-	TRBJ2-1	TRBV5-1	-	TGCGCCAGCAGCTTGGTAGACAACGACGAGCAGTTCTTC	CASSLVDNDEQFF
few	TRBJ2-7	TRBV27	-	TGTGCCAGCAGCACCGGGAATTTTCTTTACGAGCAGTACTTC	CASSTGNFLYEQYF
-	TRBJ2-7	TRBV4-3	TRBD2	TGCGCCAGCAGCCAAGCCGGACTAGACTCCCGCTACGAGCAGTACTTC	CASSQAGLDSRYEQYF
few	TRBJ2-5	TRBV11-3	-	TGTGCCAGCAGCTTAGCGGGGCAACAAGAGACCCAGTACTTC	CASSLAGQQETQYF
few	TRBJ2-7	TRBV2	TRBD2	TGTGCCAGCAGTACTAGCGTCGAGCAGTACTTC	CASSTSVEQYF
few	TRBJ2-2	TRBV11-3	-	TGTGCCAGCAGGGGCAGGGGTCTTTCCGGGGAGCTGTTTTTT	CASRGRGLSGELFF